Here is one T cell receptor beta chain with its context. Its specificity is unknown. This sample was taken from a study of circulating and synovial CD4+ cells in juvenile arthritis. Some clones are missing from TCRdb's copy, which holds only in-frame ones; the method was immunoSEQ multiplex PCR. Here the sample spans around 32,000 clones, about 94% being singletons. Overall study findings and caveats: Diversity here was lower than in bulk blood CD4 cells. Vbeta family usage analysis did not detect the pathogenic-like versus bulk difference.

The TCR originated in a human donor with juvenile idiopathic arthritis. The sequencing sample was made of CD4+ T cells from blood.

CDR3 nucleotides: TGCGCCAGCAGTGAGGGTGGTGAGGCAACTAATGAAAAACTGTTTTTT. Protein product: CASSEGGEATNEKLFF. The chain employs TRBV10-1 and TRBJ1-4; D unclear. The CDR3 is made up of 16 amino acids. Trimming took off 2 bases at V and 0 bases at J, with 10 bases between the two ends. Germline loops: CDR1 WNHNN, CDR2 SYGVQD (reference sequence).